One T cell receptor (beta chain) is described in this entry. Original data processing: Counts of nucleated cells, estimated from reference gene primer amplification, were obtained. Sequencing was performed with immunoSEQ multiplex PCR; in TCRdb, only in-frame clones are kept and a portion is missing. The V and J calls and clone size are taken from that table; D and trimming were inferred from the DNA. Of more than 95,000 clones listed, about nine tenths were seen once; the top ten hold about 1.8%. Trimming took 5 bases from V and 2 from J; bases not matched to a gene: 5. CDR3 size: 15 residues. The germline CDR1 and CDR2 sequences are SGHKS and YYEKEE (reference sequence). This specimen belongs to a study of blood T cell repertoires in COVID-19. The wider study: Sites across the United States, Italy and Spain contributed samples from acute and convalescent COVID-19. Sources were T cells, B-cell-depleted T cells, or PBMCs; the material itself was cDNA or gDNA.

The chain uses TRBV5-5 and TRBJ1-3; 9 nucleotides align to TRBD1. Sequenced material: peripheral blood. This clonotype originated in a man aged 55 to 69 with acute or convalescent COVID-19. The CDR3 DNA follows: TGTGCCAGCAGTCAAACAGGGGGCCCTGGAAACACCATATATTTT. Protein product: CASSQTGGPGNTIYF.